This T cell receptor beta chain is from a study of Ad26.COV2.S vaccination and SARS-CoV-2 variants. Looking at the study overall: Administration of Ad26.COV2.S was intramuscular, either once or twice 56 days apart. Study findings and constraints: Those who received vaccine or placebo ended up with similar non-spike TCR breadth. Total T cell responses may have been underestimated by the TCR breadth and depth analyses.

Regarding this clone: Its target is unknown.

The repertoire was sequenced with immunoSEQ multiplex PCR; TCRdb's copy has only in-frame clones and lacks some. This table holds fewer than 400,000 clones, 70% to 90% found once. V lost 4 bases and J lost 1, with 14 bases in between. The CDR3 runs to 15 residues. Germline V gives CDR1 SGDLS, CDR2 YYNGEE. The treatment was: some 19 received Ad26.COV2.S at low or high dose, single or two shots; about five received placebo; per-sample allocation not given. Sampling occurred on day 63 after the first vaccine or placebo injection. An Ad26 vector expressing Wuhan-strain SARS-CoV-2 spike served as the vaccine.

The chain combines TRBV9 with TRBJ2-5; D may match TRBD1 or TRBD2 (5 bases each). The sequence was collected from a person aged 18-65 years who received the Ad26.COV2.S COVID-19 vaccine or a placebo. The sequencing here drew on peripheral blood, taken in a trial of Ad26.COV2.S vaccine versus placebo. CDR3 loop: CASSPSGTLQETQYF. CDR3 sequence (DNA): TGTGCCAGCAGCCCTTCAGGGACCCTCCAAGAGACCCAGTACTTC.